This T cell receptor beta chain was recorded in a study of cytomegalovirus exposure and HLA in healthy donors. Overall study results and limits: Roughly uniform depth of sequencing across donors was assumed in presence/absence analyses. Per a later analysis, HLA-associated TCR beta chains showed more clonal expansion than other, equally common TCR beta chains. A later look showed TCR association rates differing by HLA locus, highest for DRB1 and lowest for HLA-C.

This clone showed up just once. Its cognate antigen is unknown. The CDR3 has 21 amino acids. The germline gives CDR1 LNHNV, CDR2 YYDKDF (reference sequence). V shed 0 bases and J shed 0 bases, with 23 bases lying between them. In the PCR, 60 Vbeta and 13 Jbeta primers were used. Repertoires were generated with immunoSEQ multiplex PCR, while TCRdb's copy carries only in-frame clones and drops some. The data contain about 140,000 clones, 65% to 85% of them singletons. All donors participated as healthy donors of bone marrow. The rearrangement links TRBV15 to TRBJ1-4, with D possibly matching TRBD1 (6 bases). The sequenced material came from PBMCs. The clonotype was recovered from a man aged 50-59 years in good health and CMV-seronegative. The CDR3 nucleotides are TGTGCCACCAGCAGAGATGGGAGGGGGACCTCAGGGCTTTCAACTAATGAAAAACTGTTTTTT. This codes for CATSRDGRGTSGLSTNEKLFF.